The clone carrying this T cell receptor beta chain was observed at least ten times. Its antigen is not known. These data belong to a study of T cells after yellow fever vaccination. Study-wide points: In FACS-sorted repertoires, abundant clonotypes from the bulk population could appear as contaminants. A small share of clonotypes appeared in both CD4 and CD8 compartments. Weaker overall, the secondary response nonetheless peaked faster (day 5 versus 15).

V lost 6 bases and J lost 5, with 10 bases in between. The CDR3 consists of 12 residues. It was through 5'RACE template switching that TCR cDNA was made, with a universal primer site and UMIs added. MiXCR, applied by TCRdb to the 5' RACE reads, yields one record per CDR3 protein. The table has fewer than 450,000 distinct CDR3 sequences, 3% to 4.5% seen once. Specimen: PBMCs, collected 5 days after the yellow fever booster vaccination. The rearrangement joins TRBV12-3 or TRBV12-4 to TRBJ1-2; D is unclear. This receptor was taken from a young man who received the YFV17D yellow fever vaccine. The CDR3: CASSPGSYGYTF. DNA of the CDR3: TGTGCCAGCAGCCCGGGATCTTATGGCTACACCTTC.